The source of this T cell receptor beta chain is a study of blood T cell repertoires in COVID-19. Study-level background: Sample material is recorded as cDNA or gDNA derived from T cells, B-cell-depleted T cells, or PBMCs.

Germline V gives CDR1 ENHRY, CDR2 SYGVKD. The CDR3 contains 17 residues. Trimming took off 7 bases at V and 4 bases at J, with 23 bases between the two ends. Produced via immunoSEQ multiplex PCR; TCRdb's table is partial and in-frame only. The data hold roughly 340,000 clones, with around nine tenths observed a single time. Sequencing used peripheral blood. V is TRBV10-3 and J is TRBJ1-3; D might be TRBD1 (5 bases). This receptor was obtained from a woman aged 18-29 years who had recovered from COVID-19. The CDR3 sequence is CAIKGRTSNRSGNTIYF. DNA for the CDR3: TGTGCCATCAAGGGTCGGACAAGCAATCGGTCGGGAAACACCATATATTTT.